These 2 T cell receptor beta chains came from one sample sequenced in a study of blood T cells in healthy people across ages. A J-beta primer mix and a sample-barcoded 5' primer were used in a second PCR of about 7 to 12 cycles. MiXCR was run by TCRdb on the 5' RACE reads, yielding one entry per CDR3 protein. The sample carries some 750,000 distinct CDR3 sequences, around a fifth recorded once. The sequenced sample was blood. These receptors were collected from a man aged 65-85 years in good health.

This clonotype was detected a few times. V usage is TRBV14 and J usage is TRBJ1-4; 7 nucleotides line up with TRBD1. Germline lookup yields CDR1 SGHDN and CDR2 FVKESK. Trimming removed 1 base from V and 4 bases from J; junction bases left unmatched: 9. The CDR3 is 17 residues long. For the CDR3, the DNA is TGTGCCAGCAGCCAAGCTAGGGGGCTCGCCGGTAATGAAAAACTGTTTTTT. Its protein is CASSQARGLAGNEKLFF.

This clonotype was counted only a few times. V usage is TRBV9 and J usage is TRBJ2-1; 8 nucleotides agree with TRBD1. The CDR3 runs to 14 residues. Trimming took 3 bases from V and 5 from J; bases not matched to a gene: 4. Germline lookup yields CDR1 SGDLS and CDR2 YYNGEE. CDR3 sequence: CASSATGQDNEQFF. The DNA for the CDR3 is TGTGCCAGCAGCGCAACGGGACAGGACAATGAGCAGTTCTTC.